Given below is one TCR beta chain in context. Its antigen is unknown. The CDR3 consists of 15 residues. Trimming shortened V by 2 bases and J by 10 bases, and 18 bases separated the two germline ends. Germline lookup yields CDR1 SGHAT and CDR2 FQDESV (reference sequence). Tumor samples were taken before definitive surgery or chemotherapy. TCRdb's table, derived via immunoSEQ multiplex PCR, lists solely in-frame clones and lacks some. The data hold around 15,000 clones, with 73% observed a single time. This entry is derived from a study of high-grade serous ovarian cancer treatment subgroups. General study findings and limits: Tumors within one patient showed repertoire similarity of about 0.095 to 0.85.

The receptor's source is a human donor with high-grade serous ovarian cancer. What was sequenced was tumor tissue. The chain uses TRBV11-1 and TRBJ2-1; no firm D call. In DNA form, the CDR3 reads TGTGCCAGCAGCTTAAGGCAGGCCGCTTTTCGCGAGCAGTTCTTC. Translating it yields CASSLRQAAFREQFF.